A selection of T cell receptor beta chains follows, all from one sample in a study of regulatory T cells in long-lasting Graves disease. Via MiXCR, TCRdb re-called the multiplex PCR reads, giving one row per CDR3 protein. Seen here are approximately 440,000 distinct CDR3 sequences, about a quarter observed once, and the top ten hold about 27%. Sequenced material: peripheral blood mononuclear cells (PBMCs), taken when the disease was refractory, from a patient treated with antithyroid drugs. These receptors came from a female donor with Graves disease. CDR3s include the opening cysteine and the closing phenylalanine or tryptophan. D genes are given only for firm matches. Some rows mark clone size as missing; the rest say once, few, many or name a class of expanded clone.

d_call j_call clone_size cdr3_length v_call cdr3_nt cdr3_aa
. TRBJ1-1 . 13 TRBV5-1 TGCGCCAGCAGCTTCGAGGTTCTGACTGAAGCTTTCTTT CASSFEVLTEAFF
. TRBJ1-6 . 16 TRBV7-2 TGTGCCAGCAGCTTAGTCCAGGCCCGGTTAAATTCACCCCTCCACTTT CASSLVQARLNSPLHF
TRBD1 TRBJ1-5 few 14 TRBV6-2/TRBV6-3 TGTGCCAGCAGAAGGACAGGGAAGAATCAGCCCCAGCATTTT CASRRTGKNQPQHF
TRBD2 TRBJ2-5 . 12 TRBV10-3 TGTGCCACGAAACCGACTAGCGAGACCCAGTACTTC CATKPTSETQYF
. TRBJ1-2 . 13 TRBV6-1 TGTGCCAGCAGCGCAGAGGGTAACTATGGCTACACCTTC CASSAEGNYGYTF
. TRBJ2-2 . 15 TRBV19 TGTGCCAGTAGTCAACTGGGCAGGGGTCGCGGGGAGCTGTTTTTT CASSQLGRGRGELFF
. TRBJ1-1 few 12 TRBV30 TGTGCCTGGGGCGCTGATAACACTGAAGCTTTCTTT CAWGADNTEAFF
TRBD1 TRBJ1-6 once 14 TRBV30 TGTGCCTGGAATCCGGGACAGGGTTTTACGCCCCTCCACTTT CAWNPGQGFTPLHF
. TRBJ1-1 . 13 TRBV15 TGTGCCACTCCGGGAGGTAGGGATTATGAAGCTTTCTTT CATPGGRDYEAFF
. TRBJ1-3 . 13 TRBV3-1 TGTGCCAGCACCCTGAGCTCTGGAAACACCATATATTTT CASTLSSGNTIYF
TRBD1 TRBJ1-2 many 13 TRBV24-1 TGTGCCACCAGAACAGGACAGGGGGGTGGCTACACCTTC CATRTGQGGGYTF
. TRBJ2-7 few 16 TRBV28 TGTGCCAGCAGTTTATTTATCGTGGGGGCGCTATACGAGCAGTACTTC CASSLFIVGALYEQYF
TRBD1 TRBJ1-1 . 15 TRBV4-1 TGCGCCAGCAGCCAGGGCGCAGGGGGGAACACTGAAGCTTTCTTT CASSQGAGGNTEAFF
. TRBJ1-1 . 14 TRBV12-3/TRBV12-4 TGTGCCAGCAGTTTAGCCTCAAGGAACACTGAAGCTTTCTTT CASSLASRNTEAFF
TRBD2 TRBJ2-3 few 16 TRBV6-1 TGTGCCAGCATTGACCAACTAGCGGGAAGCACAGATACGCAGTATTTT CASIDQLAGSTDTQYF
TRBD2 TRBJ2-2 . 18 TRBV6-5 TGTGCCAGCAGTTACAGTCACGGGACTAGGTCGGACACCGGGGAGCTGTTTTTT CASSYSHGTRSDTGELFF
TRBD2 TRBJ2-2 few 19 TRBV7-2 TGTGCCAGCAGCCAGCCGGGACTAGCCAATATACCGAACACCGGGGAGCTGTTTTTT CASSQPGLANIPNTGELFF
TRBD1 TRBJ1-5 few 14 TRBV12-3/TRBV12-4 TGTGCCAGCGGGACAGACATTAGCAATCAGCCCCAGCATTTT CASGTDISNQPQHF
TRBD2 TRBJ2-3 . 18 TRBV7-2 TGTGCCAGCAGCTCCTGGGGGTATGGCGCGGGAGACACAGATACGCAGTATTTT CASSSWGYGAGDTDTQYF
. TRBJ2-7 many 14 TRBV2 TGTGCCAGCAGTGAAGCGACACACTCCTACGAGCAGTACTTC CASSEATHSYEQYF
TRBD2 TRBJ2-5 few 17 TRBV9 TGTGCCAGCAGCCTCTCCGGACTAGCGGGAGGTCAAGAGACCCAGTACTTC CASSLSGLAGGQETQYF
. TRBJ1-2 many 18 TRBV7-8 TGTGCCAGCAGCCGAAGAAATTTAGGCAGGAGGGGCCTCCATGGCTACACCTTC CASSRRNLGRRGLHGYTF
. TRBJ2-7 many 16 TRBV28 TGTGCCAGCAGTTTACCACATCCCAACTCCGACTACGAGCAGTACTTC CASSLPHPNSDYEQYF
. TRBJ2-7 . 15 TRBV6-2/TRBV6-3 TGTGCCAGCAGTACCACAGGGACATCATCCTACGAGCAGTACTTC CASSTTGTSSYEQYF
TRBD1 TRBJ1-6 few 16 TRBV10-3 TGTGCCATCAGGGAGGGTTCCGGGACAGTAAATTCACCCCTCCACTTT CAIREGSGTVNSPLHF
TRBD2 TRBJ2-1 few 16 TRBV7-3 TGTGCCAGCAGCCTTAGGGGCCTAGCGGGAACTAGTGAGCAGTTCTTC CASSLRGLAGTSEQFF
TRBD1 TRBJ1-1 . 15 TRBV5-1 TGCGCCAGCAGCTTGGAGGGCAGGGGGCTGACTGAAGCTTTCTTT CASSLEGRGLTEAFF
. TRBJ1-2 . 14 TRBV5-1 TGCGCCAGCAGCTCCGTCGCCAGGGTATATGGCTACACCTTC CASSSVARVYGYTF
TRBD1 TRBJ1-4 many 16 TRBV6-1 TGTGCCAGCAGACACGACAGGGCGACAACTAATGAAAAACTGTTTTTT CASRHDRATTNEKLFF
TRBD2 TRBJ2-2 few 17 TRBV2 TGTGCCAGCAGTGATGTACGAATTTTGCGGGGGAAGGGGGAGCTGTTTTTT CASSDVRILRGKGELFF
TRBD1 TRBJ2-5 many 13 TRBV20-1 TGCAGTGCTACGGGACAGCTCCAAGAGACCCAGTACTTC CSATGQLQETQYF
TRBD1 TRBJ1-4 . 16 TRBV5-4 TGTGCCAGCAGCACAGACCTCGGGACAGGGGATGAAAAACTGTTTTTT CASSTDLGTGDEKLFF
. TRBJ2-5 . 12 TRBV30 TGTGCCTGGAGTCCCATGGCTGAGACCCAGTACTTC CAWSPMAETQYF
TRBD2 TRBJ2-7 . 14 TRBV29-1 TGCAGCGCGGAGGGACTAGCGGGCTTGGGGGAGCAGTACTTC CSAEGLAGLGEQYF
. TRBJ1-1 few 15 TRBV7-8 TGTGCCAGCAGCTATGCGGCCAGGGCGACCACTGAAGCTTTCTTT CASSYAARATTEAFF
TRBD1 TRBJ2-7 . 15 TRBV7-2 TGTGCCAGCAGCCGCAATGGACAGGGGTCCTACGAGCAGTACTTC CASSRNGQGSYEQYF
. TRBJ2-7 . 13 TRBV30 TGTGCCTGGAGCAAAAGCCCTCTCTACGAGCAGTACTTC CAWSKSPLYEQYF
. TRBJ1-2 . 14 TRBV9 TGTGCCAGCAGCGTAGGCTCCCGGAACTATGGCTACACCTTC CASSVGSRNYGYTF
TRBD2 TRBJ2-7 many 14 TRBV3-1 TGTGCCAGCAGCCAAGGACTAGCGATCCTCGAGCAGTACTTC CASSQGLAILEQYF
. TRBJ1-1 . 14 TRBV30 TGTGCCTGGACCTCGTTGGGAGGGAACACTGAAGCTTTCTTT CAWTSLGGNTEAFF
. TRBJ1-2 many 14 TRBV29-1 TGCAGCGTTGCGAGAAGGGGAGCGGACTATGGCTACACCTTC CSVARRGADYGYTF
TRBD1 TRBJ1-2 many 15 TRBV5-1 TGCGCCAGCAGCTTGTGGACAGGAGTGGGCTATGGCTACACCTTC CASSLWTGVGYGYTF
TRBD1 TRBJ2-5 many 18 TRBV28 TGTGCCAGCAGTCCCACCGGGACAGACTCTTTCGGCAAAGAGACCCAGTACTTC CASSPTGTDSFGKETQYF
TRBD1 TRBJ1-1 many 15 TRBV19 TGTGCCAGTGGGAAAACCGGGACAGGGAACACTGAAGCTTTCTTT CASGKTGTGNTEAFF
. TRBJ1-3 . 15 TRBV25-1 TGTGCCAGCAGCCCCGGACAGATCTCTGGAAACACCATATATTTT CASSPGQISGNTIYF